The 15 T cell receptor beta chains below were found in one sample sequenced in a study of T cells after posttransplantation cyclophosphamide (dated by TCRdb to the mid-2010s). The treatment or condition label corresponds to: high-dose cyclophosphamide on days +3 and +4 as single-agent GVHD prophylaxis. Busulfan and fludarabine conditioning, a related or unrelated marrow graft, and cyclophosphamide on days +3 and +4 were given to PTCy patients. The library was generated by the immunoSEQ multiplex PCR assay. TCRdb retrieved this table from immuneACCESS and kept in-frame rearrangements only. Not all clones are present; in checked studies, unresolved V genes account for under half, and no reason is known for the remainder. This sample is represented by around 10,000 clones, with no singletons among them. The ten largest clones add up to less than 30% of the sample. The sequencing used PBMCs, collected after allogeneic stem cell transplant with posttransplant cyclophosphamide. These receptors were collected from a female patient between 40 and 50 years old who received an allogeneic stem cell transplant from a related donor, was CMV-positive, and had no GVHD. In transplant recipients, some T cells may be of donor rather than host origin.

This clone was recorded at least ten times. V is TRBV7-6 and J is TRBJ1-1, with D uncertain. Per the germline V gene, CDR1 is SGHVS and CDR2 is FNYEAQ. This CDR3 has 11 amino acids. Trimming took 6 bases from V and 6 from J, leaving 8 bases between them. CDR3 nucleotides: TGTGCCAGCAGTTCCGGTCCTGAAGCTTTCTTT. Translating it yields CASSSGPEAFF.

The gene calls are TRBV29-1 and TRBJ2-3, with unresolved D. The V end was cut by 4 bases, the J end by 0 bases, with 14 bases between. The V gene's germline CDR1 is SQVTM and CDR2 ANQGSEA. The length of the CDR3 is 15 residues. CDR3 loop: CSVGEVETSTDTQYF. The DNA of the CDR3 is TGCAGCGTTGGAGAGGTGGAGACTAGCACAGATACGCAGTATTTT.

This clone was counted many times. The chain joins TRBV25-1 to TRBJ2-1; D possibly corresponds to TRBD2 (6 bases). The CDR3 contains 15 residues. The V end lost 6 bases, the J end lost 5 bases, and 17 bases lay between the germline ends. In germline, CDR1 is MGHDK, CDR2 SYGVNS. CDR3 loop: CASSPKLAPHNEQFF. CDR3 bases: TGTGCCAGCAGCCCCAAGCTAGCGCCCCACAATGAGCAGTTCTTC.

In its sample, this clone was seen many times. The chain is built from TRBV14 and TRBJ2-5; a weak D match, TRBD2 (5 bases). The CDR3 spans 15 residues. The germline V gene has CDR1 SGHDN and CDR2 FVKESK. V lost 0 bases and J lost 5, with 13 bases in between. The CDR3 DNA is TGTGCCAGCAGCCAAGATCGTCGACCGGGGGAGACCCAGTACTTC. It is translated as CASSQDRRPGETQYF.

This clone was observed many times. CDR3: CASSVSAGPSYEQYF. CDR3 DNA: TGTGCCAGCAGCGTATCGGCAGGGCCCTCCTACGAGCAGTACTTC. V gene TRBV9 combines with J gene TRBJ2-7; possibly TRBD1 for D (5 bases). The CDR3 extends over 15 amino acids. Per germline, CDR1 SGDLS and CDR2 YYNGEE. Trimming took off 1 base at V and 0 bases at J, with 11 bases between the two ends. Full variable domain (outside the CDR3, taken from reference TRBV9 and TRBJ2-7): DSGVTQTPKHLITATGQRVTLRCSPRSGDLSVYWYQQSLDQGLQFLIQYYNGEERAKGNILERFSAQQFPDLHSELNLSSLELGDSALYFCASSVSAGPSYEQYFGPGTRLTVT.

This clone is medium-sized by share. This chain connects TRBV10-3 to TRBJ1-4, with D perhaps matching TRBD1 (5 bases). The CDR3 extends over 13 amino acids. CDR1 ENHRY and CDR2 SYGVKD come from the germline V gene. Trimming removed 10 bases from V and 3 bases from J, with 12 bases in between. DNA for the CDR3: TGTGCCACCCAGGGAGAGGCTAATGAAAAACTGTTTTTT. It yields the protein CATQGEANEKLFF.

This clone has at least ten counts. The V and J genes are TRBV6-2 or TRBV6-3 and TRBJ1-5; 10 nucleotides align to TRBD1. Per germline, CDR1 MNHEY and CDR2 SVGEGT. V dropped 6 bases and J dropped 7; count of bases not matched to a gene: 3. There are 13 residues in the CDR3. The CDR3 region is CASSWTGGQPQHF. The CDR3 DNA sequence: TGTGCCAGCAGCTGGACAGGGGGACAGCCCCAGCATTTT.

This clone has ten or more counts. The chain recombines TRBV9 with TRBJ1-1; 8 positions agree with TRBD1. Trimming at V came to 4 bases and at J to 2 bases, leaving 4 bases not matched to a gene. This CDR3 spans 14 amino acids. Germline CDR1 SGDLS, CDR2 YYNGEE. The CDR3 region is CASSHGQGNTEAFF. The CDR3 DNA is TGTGCCAGCAGCCACGGACAGGGCAACACTGAAGCTTTCTTT.

The genes are TRBV29-1 and TRBJ1-2; 7 positions match TRBD1. The V gene's germline CDR1 is SQVTM and CDR2 ANQGSEA. The CDR3 has 15 residues. Trimming took 0 bases from V and 3 from J; bases not matched to a gene: 7. The DNA of the CDR3 is TGCAGCGTTGAAGATATGGACAGGACCTACTATGGCTACACCTTC. It yields the protein CSVEDMDRTYYGYTF. Supplemented by reference TRBV29-1 and TRBJ1-2, the full variable domain reads SAVISQKPSRDICQRGTSLTIQCQVDSQVTMMFWYRQQPGQSLTLIATANQGSEATYESGFVIDKFPISRPNLTFSTLTVSNMSPEDSSIYLCSVEDMDRTYYGYTFGSGTRLTVV.

In this sample, this clone turned up many times. The CDR3 coding sequence is TGTGCCAGCAGCGGGGTGGGGGGGTCTGCCTATGGCTACACCTTC. Its protein product is CASSGVGGSAYGYTF. This sequence joins TRBV5-5 and TRBJ1-2; D is possibly TRBD1 (5 bases). Trimming took off 4 bases at V and 4 bases at J, with 17 bases between the two ends. This CDR3 contains 15 residues. Germline CDR1 and CDR2: SGHKS and YYEKEE (reference sequence).

This clone was picked up many times. This chain joins TRBV7-3 and TRBJ1-4; TRBD1 matches at 7 bases. This CDR3 contains 15 residues. Germline trimming cut 7 bases from V and 3 bases from J; bases unmatched to any gene: 8. CDR1 and CDR2 (germline): SGHTA, FQGTGA. The CDR3 is CASTTRGRSNEKLFF. The DNA for the CDR3 is TGTGCCAGCACCACCAGGGGGAGATCTAATGAAAAACTGTTTTTT.

This clone was detected only a few times. The chain combines TRBV6-5 with TRBJ2-5; D gene ambiguous. Trimming left V 5 bases short and J 1 base short, with 8 bases between. Per the germline V gene, CDR1 is MNHEY and CDR2 is SVGAGI. The CDR3 extends over 13 amino acids. CDR3 in amino acids: CASSVSVQETQYF. The DNA for the CDR3 is TGTGCCAGCAGTGTCTCGGTCCAAGAGACCCAGTACTTC.

This clone has at least ten counts. The chain couples TRBV5-1 to TRBJ1-1; 8 positions agree with TRBD1. The CDR3 contains 14 residues. V shed 4 bases and J 5 bases; nucleotides not matched to a gene: 7. CDR1 is SGHRS and CDR2 is YFSETQ in the germline V gene. This CDR3 is CASSAGQGKTEAFF. CDR3 DNA sequence: TGCGCCAGCAGCGCCGGACAGGGTAAAACTGAAGCTTTCTTT.

This clone occurred many times. This chain uses TRBV19 with TRBJ2-3; 14 nucleotides agree with TRBD2. Germline CDR1 LNHDA, CDR2 SQIVND (reference sequence). The CDR3 is 16 residues long. V shed 6 bases, J shed 2 bases, and the junction held 4 bases outside the gene matches. CDR3 loop: CASRSGLAGVTDTQYF. Written as DNA, the CDR3 is TGTGCCAGTAGATCGGGACTAGCGGGGGTCACAGATACGCAGTATTTT.

This clone was counted ten times or more. This chain joins TRBV7-6 and TRBJ2-3; TRBD2 matches 10 bases. CDR3 length equals 18 residues. CDR1 SGHVS and CDR2 FNYEAQ come from the germline V gene. The V and J ends lost 4 bases and 2 bases, in that order; junction bases with no gene match: 12. Here the CDR3 reads CASSSKPPSGGTTDTQYF. As DNA, the CDR3 is TGTGCCAGCAGCTCTAAACCCCCTAGCGGGGGTACCACAGATACGCAGTATTTT.